The present TCR beta chain was sequenced within a study of shared clonotypes between healthy human individuals. The overall study: Serving as donors were a couple of women and a few men, whose ages spanned 18 to 49.

Germline CDR1 and CDR2: MDHEN and SYDVKM. The CDR3 is made up of 13 amino acids. The ends were cut back, 5 bases at V and 4 bases at J, with 12 bases in the middle. Splitting of each subset's genomic DNA was done evenly across several immunoSEQ plates. Profiled with immunoSEQ multiplex PCR; TCRdb holds only in-frame clones, not every one. The sample lists 1,500,000 or so clones, 95% to 97% occurring once. Donors, healthy HIV-negative adults, lacked recent acute infections or vaccinations. The sequence was obtained from a man aged 25 to 40 in good health. The chain has TRBV28 and TRBJ2-7; D is unclear. The sequencing sample was made of naive CD4+ T cells sorted from blood. The sample's subset: CD45RA+ positively selected. DNA for the CDR3: TGTGCCAGCAGTCCAACCTGGGGTTACGAGCAGTACTTC. Translating gives CASSPTWGYEQYF.